This T cell receptor beta chain was obtained from a study of blood T cell repertoires in COVID-19. For the study at large: T cells, B-cell-depleted T cells, or PBMCs supplied cDNA or gDNA.

Data came from immunoSEQ multiplex PCR; TCRdb stores just in-frame clones and leaves some out. This sample yields approximately 340,000 clones, of which around 83% are seen a single time; about 3% belongs to the top ten. V lost 4 bases and J lost 0, with 13 bases in between. This CDR3 comprises 17 residues. Germline-derived CDR1 and CDR2 are MNHEY and SMNVEV (reference sequence). The chain employs TRBV27 and TRBJ1-6; TRBD1 might be the D (5 bases). Source material: peripheral blood. The sequence was obtained from a young man with active or convalescent COVID-19. CDR3 amino acids: CASSSAGGGSYNSPLHF. CDR3 nucleotide sequence: TGTGCCAGCAGTTCCGCGGGGGGGGGCTCCTATAATTCACCCCTCCACTTT.